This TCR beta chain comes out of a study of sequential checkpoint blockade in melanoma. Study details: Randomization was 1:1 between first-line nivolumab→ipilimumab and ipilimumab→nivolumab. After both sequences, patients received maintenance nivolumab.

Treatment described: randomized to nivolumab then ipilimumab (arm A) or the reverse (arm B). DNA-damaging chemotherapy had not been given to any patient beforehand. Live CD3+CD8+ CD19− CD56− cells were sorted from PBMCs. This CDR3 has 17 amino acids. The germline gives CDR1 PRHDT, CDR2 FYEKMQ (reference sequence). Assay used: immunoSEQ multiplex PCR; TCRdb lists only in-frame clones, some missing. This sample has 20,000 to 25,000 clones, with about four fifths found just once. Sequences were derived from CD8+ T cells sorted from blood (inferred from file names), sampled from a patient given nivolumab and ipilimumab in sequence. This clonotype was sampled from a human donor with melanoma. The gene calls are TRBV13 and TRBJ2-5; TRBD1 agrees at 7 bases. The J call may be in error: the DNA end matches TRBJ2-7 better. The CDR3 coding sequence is TGTGCCAGCAGCCACAGAGCGACCGGGACAGAGTACTACGAGCAGTACTTC. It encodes CASSHRATGTEYYEQYF.